Detailed here is one TCR beta chain. It lacks a known antigen. The input lacks base qualities; no much larger clone sits a single base away. This entry is derived from a study of blood T cells in healthy people across ages (dated by TCRdb to about 2015). Regarding the study in general: In model experiments, template switching captured about one uniquely barcoded TCR beta cDNA molecule for every two T cells. The study measured age-related changes in TCR beta repertoire diversity using deep sequencing normalized with unique cDNA molecular identifiers. The donors were split into four age groups: young (average about 16 years), middle-aged (about 40), aged (62) and long-lived (approximately 89). Donors of different ages were randomly distributed across sequencing lanes to avoid experimental bias. Two additional independent replicas of 1 million unique cDNA reads from the same blood draw were analyzed for two donors (one aged 18 to 29 and one aged 80 or older).

The roughly 39 donors, aged about 6 to 95 years, were systemically healthy Caucasian individuals from Russia. Each donor gave ten milliliters of peripheral blood, drawn into EDTA-treated Vacutainer tubes. Ficoll-Paque density-gradient centrifugation was used to isolate PBMCs, with at least 7 million per sample. Total RNA was extracted from PBMCs with Trizol reagent, with at least 6 micrograms obtained per sample. Naive CD45RAhigh/CD27high T cell percentages were measured by flow cytometry on a PBMC aliquot from every donor. Overall study outcomes, separate from this receptor: Observed TCR beta diversity per million T cells fell roughly linearly with age, and a significant reduction was already apparent by age roughly 41. There was a strong correlation between observed TCR beta diversity and the percentage of naive T cells measured by flow cytometry. Because donor CMV infection status was unknown, age-related changes in expanded clonotypes were potentially confounded. Conclusive comparison of naive and antigen-experienced compartments was prevented by the profiling of bulk unsorted PBMCs. Compared with the aged group, more naive CD4+ T cells, fewer expanded clones and increased TCR diversity were shown by the long-lived group, suggesting age selection. Estimates of total diversity based on one million sequenced T cells were considered lower bounds and underestimates.

The CDR3 starts with the cysteine, ends with the phenylalanine, and has 13 residues. Only the CDR3 DNA stays, 39 bases, in frame from base 1. Looking up the germline V gene yields CDR1 ENHRY and CDR2 SYGVKD. After removal of 6 bases from V and 3 bases from J, the junction retains 2 bases not matched to a gene. The library was obtained by 5' RACE. The listed sequencing device is Illumina HiSeq 2500. A second about 7 to 12 cycle PCR used a sample-barcoded 5' primer and a J-beta primer mix. A template-switch 5' adaptor carrying 12 random nucleotides introduced a unique molecular identifier onto each TCR beta cDNA molecule. At least 3 million CDR3-containing paired-end reads were obtained from each sample. First-strand cDNA was synthesized from all RNA with the Mint cDNA synthesis kit, primed by a TRBC-specific oligonucleotide. After uracil-DNA glycosylase treatment, a first 18-cycle PCR used universal primers M1SS and BC2_uni_R on all cDNA. The authors' analysis ran thus. Each sample was normalized by randomly selecting 1 million high-quality reads, each carrying a distinct molecular identifier. Reads sharing molecular identifiers were discarded rather than binned into consensus sequences. CDR3 identification, clonotype clustering and error correction used MiTCR with a Q25 quality threshold and the strictest error-elimination algorithm. Lower-bound total TCR beta diversity was estimated with a nonparametric unseen species model using Euler transformation. TCRdb redid the processing of the public reads, applying fastp at Q25 and MiXCR, and retained in-frame beta chains. CDR3 protein sequences are deduplicated, and each keeps its most common genes and DNA. In this record, the V and J calls reflect TCRdb's handling and not the investigators' own analysis. Present in this sample are about 780,000 distinct CDR3 sequences, 46% of which were seen just once. The top ten clonotypes cover roughly 20% of the sample.

This chain is built from TRBV10-3 and TRBJ2-7; 10 nucleotides in the junction match TRBD2. The clonotype was recovered from a man older than 75 in good health. The specimen was blood. The DNA sequence is TGTGCCATCAGGGCTAGCGGGAGCTACGAGCAGTACTTC. Translated, it gives CAIRASGSYEQYF.